The source of this T cell receptor (beta chain) is a study of blood T cell repertoires in COVID-19. Study in general: The United States, Italy and Spain supplied acute and convalescent COVID-19 samples. T cells, B-cell-depleted T cells, or PBMCs supplied cDNA or gDNA.

In the study's own analysis: The authors estimated nucleated cell counts from reference gene primer amplification. Profiled with immunoSEQ multiplex PCR; TCRdb holds only in-frame clones, not every one. V and J calls and clone size follow that table, whereas D and trimming were derived from the DNA. The sample has some 320,000 clones; about 87% are singletons. This CDR3 has 15 residues. Germline lookup yields CDR1 SGHVS and CDR2 FQNEAQ. V dropped 5 bases and J dropped 4 bases, with 17 bases sitting between them. This clone was counted between two and nine times. V and J are TRBV7-8 and TRBJ1-2; D might be TRBD1 (6 bases). The source of this sequence is a woman aged 45-59 years who had recovered from COVID-19. Material: peripheral blood. CDR3 in DNA: TGTGCCAGCAGCCCCATTTCCAGGGGAAGCTATGGCTACACCTTC. Amino acids: CASSPISRGSYGYTF.